This entry lists 30 T cell receptor beta chains sequenced from one sample in a study of early T cells in non-severe SARS-CoV-2 infection. TCRdb re-analysed the 5' RACE reads in MiXCR, keeping a single row per CDR3 protein. The table lists 50,000 to 60,000 distinct CDR3 sequences, roughly 9.6% of them singletons. The material sequenced was whole blood. These receptor sequences come from an adult who was a healthcare worker with PCR-confirmed SARS-CoV-2 infection or an uninfected control (not recorded which).

The V gene is TRBV7-9, the J gene TRBJ2-3, with 12 bases lining up with TRBD2. With 6 bases clipped from V and 3 bases from J, the junction kept 4 bases outside the gene matches. Germline V CDR1 and CDR2: SEHNR, FQNEAQ (reference sequence). The CDR3 extends over 15 amino acids. CDR3 sequence (DNA): TGTGCCAGCAGTCAGACTAGCGGGAGAACAGATACGCAGTATTTT. Translating gives CASSQTSGRTDTQYF.

This chain connects TRBV28 to TRBJ2-1; D unclear. The CDR3 is 12 amino acids. Deletions cut 6 bases from V and 5 bases from J, with 8 bases between. Germline CDR1 is MDHEN and CDR2 is SYDVKM. The DNA of the CDR3 is TGTGCCAGCAGCCCCGTACACAATGAGCAGTTCTTC. This encodes CASSPVHNEQFF.

This clonotype has more than one count but fewer than ten. The rearrangement joins TRBV5-1 to TRBJ2-5; TRBD1 agrees at 7 bases. Germline V gene sequence: CDR1 SGHRS, CDR2 YFSETQ. Trimming at V came to 2 bases and at J to 14 bases, leaving 6 bases not matched to a gene. The CDR3 sequence is 11 residues long. This CDR3 is CASSFGTDLYF. The CDR3 bases are TGCGCCAGCAGCTTCGGGACAGACTTATACTTC. Filled out from reference TRBV5-1 and TRBJ2-5, the complete variable domain reads KAGVTQTPRYLIKTRGQQVTLSCSPISGHRSVSWYQQTPGQGLQFLFEYFSETQRNKGNFPGRFSGRQFSNSRSEMNVSTLELGDSALYLCASSFGTDLYFGPGTRLLVL.

This clonotype was detected ten times or more. The DNA of the CDR3 is TGTGCCAGCAGCCAGAAATGGACGTGGCTAGCGGGAGCCCAAGAGACCCAGTACTTC. It encodes CASSQKWTWLAGAQETQYF. This chain uses TRBV28 with TRBJ2-5, with 10 bases lining up with TRBD2. CDR1 is MDHEN, CDR2 SYDVKM, per germline. With 6 bases clipped from V and 1 base from J, the junction kept 17 bases outside the gene matches. The CDR3 loop spans 19 amino acids.

The CDR3 sequence: CSAPIGTNQPQHF. The CDR3 region has the DNA TGCAGTGCCCCCATCGGCACCAATCAGCCCCAGCATTTT. V usage is TRBV20-1 and J usage is TRBJ1-5; no firm D call. The CDR3 consists of 13 residues. V lost 6 bases and J 3 bases, leaving 12 bases between the germline ends. CDR1 is DFQATT and CDR2 is SNEGSKA in the germline V gene (reference sequence).

Concerning this clonotype: A much larger clone is a single base away; this may be a read error. The chain carries TRBV7-3 and TRBJ2-1; D is possibly TRBD1 or TRBD2 (5 bases each). Per germline, CDR1 SGHTA and CDR2 FQGTGA. The CDR3 contains 15 residues. CDR3 sequence reads: CASSQRAGTYNEQSF. As DNA, the CDR3 is TGTGCCAGCAGCCAGAGGGCAGGGACCTACAATGAGCAGTCCTTC.

This clonotype showed up many times. The chain couples TRBV9 to TRBJ2-7; no reliable D call. The CDR3 runs 15 residues. CDR1 and CDR2 (germline): SGDLS, YYNGEE. V was shortened by 0 bases and J by 5 bases, with 15 bases between the two germline ends. Here the CDR3 reads CASSVASDPYNEQYF. CDR3 DNA sequence: TGTGCCAGCAGCGTAGCATCGGACCCATACAACGAGCAGTACTTC. The complete variable domain, with remaining parts taken from reference TRBV9 and TRBJ2-7, reads DSGVTQTPKHLITATGQRVTLRCSPRSGDLSVYWYQQSLDQGLQFLIQYYNGEERAKGNILERFSAQQFPDLHSELNLSSLELGDSALYFCASSVASDPYNEQYFGPGTRLTVT.

CDR3 protein: CASSAAPTGEQETQYF. CDR3 nucleotides: TGTGCCAGCAGTGCCGCCCCAACAGGGGAACAAGAGACCCAGTACTTC. The chain uses TRBV7-2 and TRBJ2-5, with 7 positions matching TRBD1. This CDR3 contains 16 residues. With 6 bases clipped from V and 2 bases from J, the junction kept 12 bases outside the gene matches. Germline lookup yields CDR1 SGHTA and CDR2 FQGNSA.

This clonotype appeared many times. The CDR3 coding sequence is TGTGCCAGCTCACCAGGGACAGGGGACACTGAAGCTTTCTTT. Translating gives CASSPGTGDTEAFF. The J gene is TRBJ1-1, the V gene TRBV18; 10 bases agree with TRBD1. The CDR3 loop spans 14 amino acids. Germline-derived CDR1 and CDR2 are KGHSH and LQKENI. J lost 3 bases, V lost 2 bases, and 0 bases had no gene match. Full variable domain (missing parts from reference TRBV18 and TRBJ1-1): NAGVMQNPRHLVRRRGQEARLRCSPMKGHSHVYWYRQLPEEGLKFMVYLQKENIIDESGMPKERFSAEFPKEGPSILRIQQVVRGDSAAYFCASSPGTGDTEAFFGQGTRLTVV.

The chain has TRBV14 and TRBJ1-1; D not resolved. The V end was cut by 3 bases, the J end by 4 bases, with 6 bases between. The CDR3 extends over 12 amino acids. Per the germline V gene, CDR1 is SGHDN and CDR2 is FVKESK. CDR3 amino acids: CASSHHVTEAFF. The CDR3 DNA is TGTGCCAGCAGCCACCACGTCACTGAAGCTTTCTTT.

This clonotype was seen repeatedly, ten times or more. The chain recombines TRBV7-9 with TRBJ1-2, with a weak D call TRBD1 (6 bases). The CDR3 is made up of 16 amino acids. V was shortened by 5 bases and J by 8 bases, with 24 bases between the two germline ends. CDR1 SEHNR and CDR2 FQNEAQ come from the germline V gene (reference sequence). The CDR3 DNA follows: TGTGCCAGCAGCCCCGGCCAAACAGGGAAGGCTCTGGGCTACACCTTC. Encoded protein: CASSPGQTGKALGYTF.

The sample holds a few counts of this clonotype. CDR3 nucleotide sequence: TGCAGTGCTAGTCCCAGCGCTACTATGGGCTACACCTTC. Its protein product is CSASPSATMGYTF. The rearrangement links TRBV20-1 to TRBJ1-2; D uncertain. V dropped 3 bases and J dropped 8 bases, with 16 bases sitting between them. CDR1 and CDR2 from the germline V gene are DFQATT and SNEGSKA (reference sequence). The CDR3 runs to 13 residues.

This clonotype showed up many times. The chain links TRBV5-1 to TRBJ2-7, with 7 bases identical to TRBD2. The germline gives CDR1 SGHRS, CDR2 YFSETQ. The CDR3 has 14 amino acids. The J segment lost 6 bases and the V segment lost 3 bases, leaving 9 bases of the junction unmatched. The CDR3 DNA follows: TGCGCCAGCAGCTCGAGCGGGGTTCGGGGCGAGCAGTACTTC. Translation: CASSSSGVRGEQYF.

The chain couples TRBV7-8 to TRBJ2-1; D is possibly TRBD1 or TRBD2 (5 bases each). With 4 bases removed from V and 6 bases from J, the gap between germline ends came to 10 bases. This CDR3 region has 13 residues. Germline CDR1 SGHVS, CDR2 FQNEAQ. CDR3 sequence: CASSSGTSNEQFF. The CDR3 DNA reads as TGTGCCAGCAGCTCCGGGACCTCCAATGAGCAGTTCTTC.

This clonotype was observed a few times. The gene calls are TRBV24-1 and TRBJ2-1; possible D gene TRBD1, 6 bases. Trimming removed 2 bases at V and 7 bases at J, with 17 bases between. Germline V gene data show CDR1 as KGHDR and CDR2 as SFDVKD. CDR3 length equals 16 residues. The CDR3 DNA reads as TGTGCCACCAGTGATTATCTACGTCCAGGGGTTAATGAGCAGTTCTTC. This sequence encodes CATSDYLRPGVNEQFF.

This chain uses TRBV11-2 with TRBJ2-7; 7 bases are shared with TRBD2. Trimming removed 5 bases from V and 0 bases from J; junction bases left unmatched: 7. CDR1 is SGHAT and CDR2 is FQNNGV in the germline V gene. The CDR3 consists of 15 residues. Here the CDR3 reads CASSRTSEGSYEQYF. The CDR3 region has the DNA TGTGCCAGCAGCCGAACTAGCGAGGGCTCCTACGAGCAGTACTTC.

The chain has TRBV12-3 or TRBV12-4 and TRBJ2-3; D might be TRBD1 or TRBD2, each matching 5 bases. CDR3 length: 13 amino acids. Trimming removed 4 bases from V and 4 bases from J, with 9 bases in between. This CDR3 reads CASSWDGSDTQYF. As DNA, the CDR3 is TGTGCCAGCAGTTGGGACGGTTCAGATACGCAGTATTTT.

This clonotype was observed at least ten times. This chain's CDR3 is CASSPGQGAAYEQYF. The CDR3 DNA sequence: TGCGCCAGCAGCCCCGGACAGGGGGCAGCCTACGAGCAGTACTTC. The genes are TRBV5-1 and TRBJ2-7, with TRBD1 identical over 11 bases. Trimming took 4 bases from V and 2 from J; bases not matched to a gene: 5. The CDR3 consists of 15 residues. The V gene's germline CDR1 is SGHRS and CDR2 YFSETQ.

Details on this clonotype: A clone one base away is much larger, so this may be a read error. The chain employs TRBV18 and TRBJ2-2; D remains unclear. Germline values: CDR1 KGHSH, CDR2 LQKENI. The CDR3 is 13 residues long. CDR3 in amino acids: CTSSPWGTGELFF. In DNA form, the CDR3 reads TGTACCAGCTCACCTTGGGGAACCGGGGAGCTGTTTTTT.

This clonotype showed up many times. V usage is TRBV19 and J usage is TRBJ2-1, with 9 nucleotides matching TRBD2. This CDR3 is 16 amino acids long. V was clipped by 9 bases and J by 8 bases; unmatched bases: 17. Germline V lookup: CDR1 LNHDA, CDR2 SQIVND (reference sequence). The CDR3 sequence: CARTRSASGKEYEQFF. The CDR3 DNA is TGTGCCAGGACCCGTTCAGCTAGCGGGAAAGAATATGAGCAGTTCTTC. The full variable domain, with the rest looked up from reference TRBV19 and TRBJ2-1, is DGGITQSPKYLFRKEGQNVTLSCEQNLNHDAMYWYRQDPGQGLRLIYYSQIVNDFQKGDIAEGYSVSREKKESFPLTVTSAQKNPTAFYLCARTRSASGKEYEQFFGPGTRLTVL.

The V gene is TRBV19, the J gene TRBJ1-2; 11 bases are shared with TRBD1. The CDR3 totals 16 residues. Trimming took 3 bases from V and 5 from J; bases not matched to a gene: 8. The germline CDR1 and CDR2 sequences are LNHDA and SQIVND (reference sequence). In DNA form, the CDR3 reads TGTGCCAGTAGTATGTTTGGACAGGGGGCTTCGTATGGCTACACCTTC. It specifies CASSMFGQGASYGYTF.

The table lists this clonotype with a few counts. The chain couples TRBV5-1 to TRBJ1-6; a weak D match, TRBD1 (5 bases). The CDR3 is 15 amino acids. Per the germline V gene, CDR1 is SGHRS and CDR2 is YFSETQ. Trimming removed 5 bases at V and 0 bases at J, with 9 bases between. The CDR3 region has the DNA TGCGCCAGCAGTTATGGGGGCTCCTATAATTCACCCCTCCACTTT. It codes for CASSYGGSYNSPLHF.

This clonotype was seen ten or more times. CDR3 region: CASTAYDVPLVEQFF. CDR3 coding DNA: TGTGCCAGTACGGCCTACGATGTTCCTCTTGTTGAGCAGTTCTTC. The rearrangement uses TRBV19 and TRBJ2-1; D unclear. CDR1 and CDR2 (germline): LNHDA, SQIVND (reference sequence). V was pared by 7 bases and J by 9 bases, with 22 bases between. The CDR3 consists of 15 residues.

This clonotype was observed a handful of times. The genes are TRBV28 and TRBJ2-7, with D uncertain. The CDR3 consists of 12 residues. Trimming took 2 bases from V and 0 from J, leaving 2 bases between them. The germline CDR1 and CDR2 sequences are MDHEN and SYDVKM. The chain's CDR3 is CASSLLSYEQYF. The CDR3 DNA follows: TGTGCCAGCAGTTTACTCTCCTACGAGCAGTACTTC.

The chain employs TRBV7-9 and TRBJ2-7; 7 positions agree with TRBD2. CDR1 and CDR2 (germline): SEHNR, FQNEAQ (reference sequence). The CDR3 is 15 amino acids. V was clipped by 1 base and J by 3 bases; unmatched bases: 6. The CDR3 nucleotides are TGTGCCAGCAGCTTAGAGCGGGACCCACTCTACGAGCAGTACTTC. Its translation: CASSLERDPLYEQYF.

In this sample, this clonotype turned up many times. The V gene is TRBV11-2, the J gene TRBJ1-5, with D maybe TRBD1 (6 bases). This CDR3 has 14 amino acids. From germline, CDR1 is SGHAT and CDR2 FQNNGV. V was shortened by 8 bases and J by 6 bases, with 17 bases between the two germline ends. The CDR3 loop is CASGDGLGGQPQHF. In nucleotides, the CDR3 is TGTGCCAGCGGGGACGGTTTAGGGGGTCAGCCCCAGCATTTT.

Notes on this clonotype: An end of the junction does not agree with germline; a read error may underlie this. This rearrangement joins TRBV28 to TRBJ1-6; D gene unclear. CDR3 length: 12 residues. CDR1 MDHEN and CDR2 SYDVKM come from the germline V gene. CDR3 in DNA: TGTGCCAGCAGTTCGCCCGGCGCGGTTTTTTACTTT. The encoded protein is CASSSPGAVFYF.

This clonotype was counted ten times or more. V is TRBV20-1 and J is TRBJ2-7, with 7 bases that match TRBD2. With V trimmed by 4 bases and J by 2 bases, 8 bases remained unmatched. This CDR3 spans 14 amino acids. The germline V gene has CDR1 DFQATT and CDR2 SNEGSKA (reference sequence). The CDR3 reads CSANGGRGTYEQYF. As DNA, the CDR3 is TGCAGTGCTAATGGGGGGAGGGGTACCTACGAGCAGTACTTC.

The J gene is TRBJ2-5, the V gene TRBV9; no definite D call. Trimming removed 0 bases from V and 4 bases from J, with 13 bases in between. The CDR3 has 15 residues. Germline loops: CDR1 SGDLS, CDR2 YYNGEE. The CDR3 DNA follows: TGTGCCAGCAGCGTAGTGGGTAGCCCAGGAGAGACCCAGTACTTC. It yields the protein CASSVVGSPGETQYF.

This clonotype showed up many times. This chain links TRBV28 with TRBJ2-7; TRBD2 matches 10 bases. CDR1 is MDHEN, CDR2 SYDVKM, per germline. The CDR3 consists of 14 residues. The trim removed 5 bases at V and 9 bases at J, leaving 10 bases unmatched. DNA for the CDR3: TGTGCCAGCAGTGGCTCTAGCGGGAGATATCGGCAGTACTTC. Translation gives CASSGSSGRYRQYF.